This T cell receptor (beta chain) was observed in a study of T-cell memory formation after mild COVID-19. Researchers used 5'RACE with constant-segment primers to make TCR alpha and TCR beta cDNA libraries that carry sample barcodes and UMIs. TCRdb re-analysed the 5' RACE reads in MiXCR, keeping a single row per CDR3 protein. The table records around 340,000 distinct CDR3 sequences, around 21% of them present only once. About this clonotype itself: Its cognate antigen is unknown.

General study points: Researchers report contracting CD4+ clones mostly in CM and EM, with CD8+ clones in EMRA. A subset of responding clones appeared in pre-infection memory, suggesting cross-reactive memory joined.

The sample was PBMCs or a T cell subset sorted from them (not recorded which). The receptor comes from an adult woman who had mild COVID-19 (a few samples of this study predate the infection). Cell type and time point are not known.

The DNA of the CDR3 is TGTGCCAGCAGTTTCGGGGCGGGAGGGACAGATACGCAGTATTTT. The encoded protein is CASSFGAGGTDTQYF. V is TRBV12-3 or TRBV12-4 and J is TRBJ2-3, with 9 bases that match TRBD2. Trimming removed 3 bases from V and 3 bases from J; junction bases left unmatched: 4. CDR3 size: 15 residues.